This section outlines one TCR beta chain sequence together with its context. Trimming cost V 8 bases and J 6 bases; bases outside gene matches: 22. This CDR3 has 18 residues. These data originate in a study of pediatric ulcerative colitis. Here immunoSEQ multiplex PCR was the method, and the copy in TCRdb shows in-frame clones only, minus some. The repertoire holds 45,000 to 55,000 clones, with around 81% as singletons. During colonoscopy, one to two rectal pinch biopsies were collected. The gene calls are TRBV23-1 and TRBJ2-1; TRBD2 matches 7 bases. TRBV23-1 is placed among ORFs of uncertain function. Material: gut tissue. The sequence came from a girl aged 10 to 17 with moderate ulcerative colitis. CDR3 bases: TGCGCCAGCCCCGCCCCCCCGCCGTTACTAGCGAAACGCAATGAGCAGTTCTTC. Translating gives CASPAPPPLLAKRNEQFF.